The source of this T cell receptor beta chain is a study of T cell repertoires in cytomegalovirus infection. The wider study: Evidence of both CMV infection and a matching HLA type came from public TCR beta signatures.

The CDR3 loop spans 16 amino acids. V gave up 3 bases and J gave up 5 bases, with 20 bases separating them. Germline-derived CDR1 and CDR2 are SGHTA and FQGNSA. TCRdb redid the calling of the reads with MiXCR, one entry per CDR3 protein. The table lists roughly 320,000 distinct CDR3 sequences, more than 8% of them singletons. Study conclusions and caveats: Cumulated frequencies of public TCR beta families served to identify carriers of CMV plus the relevant HLA. In two of eight donors, the top clonotype was HLA-C-restricted CMV-specific.

This clonotype was found a few times. What it binds is not known. This sequence joins TRBV7-2 and TRBJ2-7, with a weak D call TRBD2 (7 bases). The clonotype was recovered from a human donor in good health (CMV status not recorded). Some clones in this sample may be carry-over from other donors' samples. Sequencing was done on a sample of PBMCs. The CDR3 loop is CASSFRGGGGHDEQYF. In DNA form, the CDR3 reads TGTGCCAGCAGCTTCCGAGGAGGGGGGGGCCACGACGAGCAGTACTTC.